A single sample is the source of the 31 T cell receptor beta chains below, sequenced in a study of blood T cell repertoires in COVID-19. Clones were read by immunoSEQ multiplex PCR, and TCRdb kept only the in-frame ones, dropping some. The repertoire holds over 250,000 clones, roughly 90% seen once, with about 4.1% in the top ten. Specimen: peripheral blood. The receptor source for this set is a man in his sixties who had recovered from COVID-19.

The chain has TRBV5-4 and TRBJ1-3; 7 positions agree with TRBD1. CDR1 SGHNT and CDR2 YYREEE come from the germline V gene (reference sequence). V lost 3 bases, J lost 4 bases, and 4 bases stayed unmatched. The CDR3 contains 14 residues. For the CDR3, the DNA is TGTGCCAGCAGCTGGGACAGTTCGGGAAACACCATATATTTT. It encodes CASSWDSSGNTIYF.

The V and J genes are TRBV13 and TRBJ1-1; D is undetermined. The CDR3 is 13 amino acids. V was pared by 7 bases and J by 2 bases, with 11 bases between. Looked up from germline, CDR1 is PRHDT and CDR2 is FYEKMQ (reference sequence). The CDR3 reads CASTPQKNTEAFF. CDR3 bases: TGTGCCAGCACCCCCCAAAAAAACACTGAAGCTTTCTTT.

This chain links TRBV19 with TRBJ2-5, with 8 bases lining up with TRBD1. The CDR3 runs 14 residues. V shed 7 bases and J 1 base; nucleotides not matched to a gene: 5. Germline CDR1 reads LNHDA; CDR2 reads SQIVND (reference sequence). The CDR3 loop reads CASNPGQAQETQYF. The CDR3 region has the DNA TGTGCCAGTAATCCGGGACAGGCCCAAGAGACCCAGTACTTC.

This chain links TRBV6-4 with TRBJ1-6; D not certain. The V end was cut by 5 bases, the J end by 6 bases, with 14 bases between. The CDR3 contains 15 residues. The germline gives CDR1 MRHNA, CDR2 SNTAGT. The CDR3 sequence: CASSLDPLRNSPLHF. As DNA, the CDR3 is TGTGCCAGCAGTCTAGATCCGCTGCGTAATTCACCCCTCCACTTT.

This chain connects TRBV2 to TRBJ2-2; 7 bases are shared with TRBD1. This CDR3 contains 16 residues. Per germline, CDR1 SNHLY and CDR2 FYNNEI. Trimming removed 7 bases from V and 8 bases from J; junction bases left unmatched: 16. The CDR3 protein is CASKSRDRITPGELFF. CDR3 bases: TGTGCCAGCAAGTCCCGGGACAGAATAACACCTGGGGAGCTGTTTTTT.

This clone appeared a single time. The CDR3 here is CATSGSREETQYF. CDR3 nucleotide sequence: TGTGCCACCAGTGGCTCCAGGGAAGAGACCCAGTACTTC. The V gene is TRBV24-1, the J gene TRBJ2-5; a possible D gene is TRBD1 (5 bases). The CDR3 contains 13 residues. V was pared by 5 bases and J by 3 bases, with 9 bases between. The germline V gene encodes CDR1 KGHDR and CDR2 SFDVKD.

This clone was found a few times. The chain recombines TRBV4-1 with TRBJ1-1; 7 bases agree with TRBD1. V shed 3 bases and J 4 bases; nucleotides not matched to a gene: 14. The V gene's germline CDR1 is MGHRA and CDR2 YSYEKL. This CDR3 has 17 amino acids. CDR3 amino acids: CASSQGAGGLSLTEAFF. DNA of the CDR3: TGCGCCAGCAGCCAGGGGGCAGGGGGTCTTTCCCTCACTGAAGCTTTCTTT.

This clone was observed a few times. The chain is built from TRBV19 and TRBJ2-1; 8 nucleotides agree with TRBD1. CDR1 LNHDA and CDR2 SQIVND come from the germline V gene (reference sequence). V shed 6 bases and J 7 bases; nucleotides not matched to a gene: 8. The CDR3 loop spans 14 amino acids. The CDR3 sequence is CASRAGGSVNEQFF. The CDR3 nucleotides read TGTGCCAGTAGAGCAGGGGGCTCTGTGAATGAGCAGTTCTTC.

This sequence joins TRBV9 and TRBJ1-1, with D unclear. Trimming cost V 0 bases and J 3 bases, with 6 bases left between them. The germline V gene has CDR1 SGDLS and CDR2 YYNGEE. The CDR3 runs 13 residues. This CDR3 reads CASSVGGYTEAFF. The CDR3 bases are TGTGCCAGCAGCGTAGGAGGGTACACTGAAGCTTTCTTT.

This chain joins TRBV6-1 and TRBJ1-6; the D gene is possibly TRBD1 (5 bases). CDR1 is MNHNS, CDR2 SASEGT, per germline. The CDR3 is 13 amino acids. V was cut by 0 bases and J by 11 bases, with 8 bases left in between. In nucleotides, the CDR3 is TGTGCCAGCAGTGAAGCAACCAGGGCACCCCTCCACTTT. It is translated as CASSEATRAPLHF.

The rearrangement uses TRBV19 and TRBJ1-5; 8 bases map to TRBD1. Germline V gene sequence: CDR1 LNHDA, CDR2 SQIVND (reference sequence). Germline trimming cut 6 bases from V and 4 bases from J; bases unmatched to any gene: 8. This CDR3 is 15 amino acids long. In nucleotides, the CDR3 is TGTGCCAGTAGCCCGACAGGGGTGAGAAATCAGCCCCAGCATTTT. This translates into CASSPTGVRNQPQHF. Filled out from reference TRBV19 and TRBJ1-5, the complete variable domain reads DGGITQSPKYLFRKEGQNVTLSCEQNLNHDAMYWYRQDPGQGLRLIYYSQIVNDFQKGDIAEGYSVSREKKESFPLTVTSAQKNPTAFYLCASSPTGVRNQPQHFGDGTRLSIL.

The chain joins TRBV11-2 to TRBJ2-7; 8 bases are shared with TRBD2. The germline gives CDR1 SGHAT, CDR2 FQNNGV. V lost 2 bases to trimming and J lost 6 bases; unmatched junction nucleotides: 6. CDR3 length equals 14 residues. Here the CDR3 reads CASSLRGGIGEQYF. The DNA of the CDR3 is TGTGCCAGCAGCTTACGGGGGGGAATAGGCGAGCAGTACTTC. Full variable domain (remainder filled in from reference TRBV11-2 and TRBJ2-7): EAGVAQSPRYKIIEKRQSVAFWCNPISGHATLYWYQQILGQGPKLLIQFQNNGVVDDSQLPKDRFSAERLKGVDSTLKIQPAKLEDSAVYLCASSLRGGIGEQYFGPGTRLTVT.

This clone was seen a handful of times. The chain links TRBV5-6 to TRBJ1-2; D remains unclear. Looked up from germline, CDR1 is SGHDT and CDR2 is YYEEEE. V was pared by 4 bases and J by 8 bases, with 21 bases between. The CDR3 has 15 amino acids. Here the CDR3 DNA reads TGTGCCAGCAGCCCAACCCCAGGACTAAGAGGAGGCTACACCTTC. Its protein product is CASSPTPGLRGGYTF.

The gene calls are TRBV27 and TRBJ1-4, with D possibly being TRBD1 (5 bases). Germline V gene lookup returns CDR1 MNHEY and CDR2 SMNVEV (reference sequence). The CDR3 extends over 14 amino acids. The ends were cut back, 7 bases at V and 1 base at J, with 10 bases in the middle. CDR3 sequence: CASILQVTNEKLFF. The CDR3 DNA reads TGTGCCAGCATTCTACAGGTAACTAATGAAAAACTGTTTTTT. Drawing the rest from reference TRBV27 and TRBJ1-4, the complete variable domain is EAQVTQNPRYLITVTGKKLTVTCSQNMNHEYMSWYRQDPGLGLRQIYYSMNVEVTDKGDVPEGYKVSRKEKRNFPLILESPSPNQTSLYFCASILQVTNEKLFFGSGTQLSVL.

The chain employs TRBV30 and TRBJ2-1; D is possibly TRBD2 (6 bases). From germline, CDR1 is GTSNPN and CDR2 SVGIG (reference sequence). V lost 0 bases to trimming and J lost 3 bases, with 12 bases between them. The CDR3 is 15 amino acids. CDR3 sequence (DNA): TGTGCCTGGAGTGTACGGGACTCGGACTACAATGAGCAGTTCTTC. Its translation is CAWSVRDSDYNEQFF. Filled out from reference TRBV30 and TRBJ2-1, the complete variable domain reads SQTIHQWPATLVQPVGSPLSLECTVEGTSNPNLYWYRQAAGRGLQLLFYSVGIGQISSEVPQNLSASRPQDRQFILSSKKLLLSDSGFYLCAWSVRDSDYNEQFFGPGTRLTVL.

The CDR3 DNA reads TGTGCCAGCAGGCCAGGGGAGACGAACACTGAAGCTTTCTTT. Its protein is CASRPGETNTEAFF. This chain connects TRBV5-5 to TRBJ1-1; a weak D match, TRBD1 (6 bases). The CDR3 length is 14 residues. Germline V gene data show CDR1 as SGHKS and CDR2 as YYEKEE (reference sequence). Trimming cost V 5 bases and J 1 base, with 12 bases left between them.

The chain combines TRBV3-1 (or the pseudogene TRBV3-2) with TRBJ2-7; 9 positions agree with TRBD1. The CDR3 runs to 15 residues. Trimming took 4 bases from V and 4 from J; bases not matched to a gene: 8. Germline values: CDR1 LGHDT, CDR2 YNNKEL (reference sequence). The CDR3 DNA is TGTGCCAGCAGCCCCCGGGACAGGGTTAGTTACGAGCAGTACTTC. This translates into CASSPRDRVSYEQYF.

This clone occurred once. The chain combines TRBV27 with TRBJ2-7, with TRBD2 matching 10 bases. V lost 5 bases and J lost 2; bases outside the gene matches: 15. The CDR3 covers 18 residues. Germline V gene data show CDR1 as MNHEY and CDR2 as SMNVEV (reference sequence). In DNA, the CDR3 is TGTGCCAGCAGTCCTTGGAGGGTAGCGGGGGGCCAGACCTACGAGCAGTACTTC. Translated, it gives CASSPWRVAGGQTYEQYF.

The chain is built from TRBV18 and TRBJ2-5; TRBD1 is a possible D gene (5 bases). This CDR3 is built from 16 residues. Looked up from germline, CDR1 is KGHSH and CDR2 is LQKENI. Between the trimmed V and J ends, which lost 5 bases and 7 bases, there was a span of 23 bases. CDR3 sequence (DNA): TGTGCCAGCTCAACCGCGAGAGGAGCAGGGCTCGCGACCCAGTACTTC. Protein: CASSTARGAGLATQYF.

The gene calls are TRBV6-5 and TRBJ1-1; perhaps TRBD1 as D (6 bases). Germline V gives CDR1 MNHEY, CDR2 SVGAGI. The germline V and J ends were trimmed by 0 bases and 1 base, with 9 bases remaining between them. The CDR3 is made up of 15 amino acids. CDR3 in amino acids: CASSYSNRANTEAFF. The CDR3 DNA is TGTGCCAGCAGTTACTCGAACAGGGCGAACACTGAAGCTTTCTTT.

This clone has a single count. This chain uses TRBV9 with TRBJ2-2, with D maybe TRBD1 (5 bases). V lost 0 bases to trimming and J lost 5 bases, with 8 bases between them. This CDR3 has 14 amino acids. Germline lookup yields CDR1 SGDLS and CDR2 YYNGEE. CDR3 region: CASSVAGSTGELFF. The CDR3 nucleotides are TGTGCCAGCAGCGTAGCAGGGTCGACCGGGGAGCTGTTTTTT.

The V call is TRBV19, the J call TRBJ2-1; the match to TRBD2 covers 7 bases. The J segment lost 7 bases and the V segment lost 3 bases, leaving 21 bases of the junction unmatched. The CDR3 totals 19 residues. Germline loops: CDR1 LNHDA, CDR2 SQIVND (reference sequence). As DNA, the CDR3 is TGTGCCAGTAGTATCTTAAGCGGGGAGGGCAGAATTTTTCGAAATGAGCAGTTCTTC. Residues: CASSILSGEGRIFRNEQFF.

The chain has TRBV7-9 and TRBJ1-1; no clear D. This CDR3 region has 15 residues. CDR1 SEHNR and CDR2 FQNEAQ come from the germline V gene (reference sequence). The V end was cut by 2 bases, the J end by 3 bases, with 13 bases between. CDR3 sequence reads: CASSLISGLDTEAFF. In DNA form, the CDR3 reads TGTGCCAGCAGCTTAATTAGCGGGTTGGACACTGAAGCTTTCTTT.

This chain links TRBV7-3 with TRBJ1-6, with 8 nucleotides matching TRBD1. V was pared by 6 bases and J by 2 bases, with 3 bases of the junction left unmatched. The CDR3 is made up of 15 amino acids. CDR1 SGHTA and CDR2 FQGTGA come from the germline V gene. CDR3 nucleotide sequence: TGTGCCAGCAGTCCAGGGGGCACCTATAATTCACCCCTCCACTTT. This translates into CASSPGGTYNSPLHF. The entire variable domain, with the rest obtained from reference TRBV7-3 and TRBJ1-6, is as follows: GAGVSQTPSNKVTEKGKYVELRCDPISGHTALYWYRQSLGQGPEFLIYFQGTGAADDSGLPNDRFFAVRPEGSVSTLKIQRTERGDSAVYLCASSPGGTYNSPLHFGNGTRLTVT.

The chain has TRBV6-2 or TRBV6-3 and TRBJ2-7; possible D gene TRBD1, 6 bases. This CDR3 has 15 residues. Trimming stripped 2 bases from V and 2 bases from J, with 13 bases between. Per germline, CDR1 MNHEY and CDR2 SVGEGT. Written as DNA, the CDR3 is TGTGCCAGCAGTTACGATACAGGGACAACCTACGAGCAGTACTTC. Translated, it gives CASSYDTGTTYEQYF.

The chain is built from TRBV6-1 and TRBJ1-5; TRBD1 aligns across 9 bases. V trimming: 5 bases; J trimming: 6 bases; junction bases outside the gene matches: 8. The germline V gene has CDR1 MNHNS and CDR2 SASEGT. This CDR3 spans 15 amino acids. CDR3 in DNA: TGTGCCAGCAGTCCCGGGACAGGGTGGGGTCAGCCCCAGCATTTT. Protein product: CASSPGTGWGQPQHF.

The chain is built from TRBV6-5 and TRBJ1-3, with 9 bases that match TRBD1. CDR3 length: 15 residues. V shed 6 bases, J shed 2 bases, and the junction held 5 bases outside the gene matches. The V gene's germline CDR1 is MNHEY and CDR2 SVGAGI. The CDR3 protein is CASSGTGNAGNTIYF. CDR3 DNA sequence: TGTGCCAGCAGCGGGACAGGGAACGCTGGAAACACCATATATTTT.

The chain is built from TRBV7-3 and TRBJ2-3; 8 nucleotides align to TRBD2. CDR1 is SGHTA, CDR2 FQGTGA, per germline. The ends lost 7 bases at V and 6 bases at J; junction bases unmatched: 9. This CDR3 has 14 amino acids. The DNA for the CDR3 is TGTGCCAGCAACCCTCGTGGGACTAGGGATACGCAGTATTTT. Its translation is CASNPRGTRDTQYF.

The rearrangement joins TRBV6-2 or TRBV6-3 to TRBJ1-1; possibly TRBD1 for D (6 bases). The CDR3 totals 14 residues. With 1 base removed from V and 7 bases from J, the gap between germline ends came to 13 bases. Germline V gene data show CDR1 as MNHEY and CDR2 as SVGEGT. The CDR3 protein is CASSYFGQGFEAFF. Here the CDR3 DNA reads TGTGCCAGCAGTTACTTCGGGCAGGGGTTTGAAGCTTTCTTT.

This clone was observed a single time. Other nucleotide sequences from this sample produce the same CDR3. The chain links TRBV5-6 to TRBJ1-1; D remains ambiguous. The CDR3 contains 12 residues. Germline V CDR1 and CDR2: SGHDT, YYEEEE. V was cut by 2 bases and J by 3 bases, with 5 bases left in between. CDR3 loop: CASSFRDTEAFF. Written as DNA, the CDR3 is TGTGCCAGCAGCTTTCGGGACACTGAAGCTTTCTTT. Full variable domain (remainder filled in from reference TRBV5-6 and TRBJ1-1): DAGVTQSPTHLIKTRGQQVTLRCSPKSGHDTVSWYQQALGQGPQFIFQYYEEEERQRGNFPDRFSGHQFPNYSSELNVNALLLGDSALYLCASSFRDTEAFFGQGTRLTVV.

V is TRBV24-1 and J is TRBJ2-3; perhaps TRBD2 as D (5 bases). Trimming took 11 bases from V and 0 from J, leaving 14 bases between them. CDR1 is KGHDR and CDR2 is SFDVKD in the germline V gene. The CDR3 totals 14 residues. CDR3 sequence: CAIGSRDSTDTQYF. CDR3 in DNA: TGTGCCATCGGTTCACGGGATAGCACAGATACGCAGTATTTT.